What follows are 26 T cell receptor beta chains derived from one specimen sequenced in a study of cytomegalovirus exposure and HLA in healthy donors. It was with 60 Vbeta and 13 Jbeta primers that the PCR ran. The protocol was immunoSEQ multiplex PCR, while the TCRdb copy is restricted to in-frame clones and leaves out a portion. The sample has 90,000 to 100,000 clones; roughly 70% are singletons. The sequencing input was PBMCs. The source of these receptors is a male donor in good health and CMV-seronegative.

V is TRBV27 and J is TRBJ2-4; 12 bases align to TRBD2. This CDR3 has 14 residues. CDR1 MNHEY and CDR2 SMNVEV come from the germline V gene (reference sequence). Trimming at V came to 5 bases and at J to 7 bases, leaving 3 bases not matched to a gene. CDR3 amino acids: CASSLTSGRNIQYF. The CDR3 DNA is TGTGCCAGCAGTCTCACTAGCGGGAGGAACATTCAGTACTTC.

This clone was found once. The rearrangement uses TRBV9 and TRBJ1-4, with D unresolved. The CDR3 is made up of 15 amino acids. Germline CDR1 SGDLS, CDR2 YYNGEE. Trimming shortened V by 2 bases and J by 0 bases, and 8 bases separated the two germline ends. This CDR3 reads CASSVEGTTNEKLFF. Written as DNA, the CDR3 is TGTGCCAGCAGCGTTGAGGGCACAACTAATGAAAAACTGTTTTTT.

The chain recombines TRBV4-3 with TRBJ2-4; a possible D gene is TRBD1 (6 bases). In germline, CDR1 is LGHNA, CDR2 YSLEER. Trimming pared 0 bases from V and 6 bases from J, leaving 12 bases between. CDR3 length: 15 residues. The CDR3 nucleotides are TGCGCCAGCAGCCAAGATACAGGGTGGGGAAACATTCAGTACTTC. Amino acid sequence: CASSQDTGWGNIQYF.

In this sample, this clone turned up a few times. The chain links TRBV9 to TRBJ2-1, with D maybe TRBD2 (6 bases). V was shortened by 0 bases and J by 7 bases, with 8 bases between the two germline ends. The CDR3 spans 13 residues. The germline CDR1 and CDR2 sequences are SGDLS and YYNGEE. In DNA, the CDR3 is TGTGCCAGCAGCGTAGACCGGGGGAATGAGCAGTTCTTC. Translation: CASSVDRGNEQFF.

This chain connects TRBV19 to TRBJ2-7; 9 nucleotides line up with TRBD2. The ends lost 7 bases at V and 4 bases at J; junction bases unmatched: 8. CDR3 length: 14 amino acids. Germline V lookup: CDR1 LNHDA, CDR2 SQIVND (reference sequence). This CDR3 is CASNQRAGGYEQYF. CDR3 bases: TGTGCCAGTAATCAACGAGCGGGAGGTTACGAGCAGTACTTC.

V and J are TRBV10-3 and TRBJ2-7; 10 bases fit TRBD1. This CDR3 has 15 amino acids. Trimming cost V 6 bases and J 2 bases; bases outside gene matches: 7. Germline V gene data show CDR1 as ENHRY and CDR2 as SYGVKD. CDR3 in DNA: TGTGCCATCAGGACAGGGGGCGCGACCCCCTACGAGCAGTACTTC. Amino acid sequence: CAIRTGGATPYEQYF.

This chain uses TRBV27 with TRBJ2-7, with 7 bases identical to TRBD2. The CDR3 has 15 residues. The trim removed 1 base at V and 2 bases at J, leaving 5 bases unmatched. Germline CDR1 and CDR2: MNHEY and SMNVEV (reference sequence). CDR3 sequence (DNA): TGTGCCAGCAGTTTATTGGGGACTAAGACCTACGAGCAGTACTTC. It is translated as CASSLLGTKTYEQYF.

This chain joins TRBV4-1 and TRBJ2-5; the D gene is possibly TRBD2 (6 bases). The CDR3 has 15 amino acids. Germline loops: CDR1 MGHRA, CDR2 YSYEKL. V was cut by 1 base and J by 1 base, with 10 bases left in between. CDR3 coding DNA: TGCGCCAGCAGCCAAGGAATCGGGGGCCAAGAGACCCAGTACTTC. This encodes CASSQGIGGQETQYF.

The V gene is TRBV27, the J gene TRBJ1-1; a weak D match, TRBD1 (5 bases). Germline V lookup: CDR1 MNHEY, CDR2 SMNVEV (reference sequence). The CDR3 totals 12 residues. Trimming stripped 5 bases from V and 8 bases from J, with 12 bases between. CDR3 protein: CASSRPGFEAFF. In DNA, the CDR3 is TGTGCCAGCAGTCGACCAGGGTTCGAAGCTTTCTTT.

The chain recombines TRBV5-6 with TRBJ2-7, with D maybe TRBD1 (5 bases). The germline V gene encodes CDR1 SGHDT and CDR2 YYEEEE. V was pared by 4 bases and J by 6 bases, with 20 bases between. The CDR3 is 15 amino acids. CDR3 amino acids: CASSVSRAPRREQYF. Here the CDR3 DNA reads TGTGCCAGCAGCGTTTCCAGGGCGCCCCGGCGCGAGCAGTACTTC.

The genes are TRBV7-2 and TRBJ2-7; tentatively, D is TRBD2 (5 bases). CDR3 length: 15 amino acids. Trimming stripped 3 bases from V and 0 bases from J, with 12 bases between. The germline V gene has CDR1 SGHTA and CDR2 FQGNSA. The CDR3, as DNA: TGTGCCAGCAGCTTCACCAGCGGAGGCTCCTACGAGCAGTACTTC. Amino acids: CASSFTSGGSYEQYF.

The J gene is TRBJ2-2, the V gene TRBV7-9; D possibly corresponds to TRBD1 (6 bases). CDR1 SEHNR and CDR2 FQNEAQ come from the germline V gene (reference sequence). Trimming shortened V by 10 bases and J by 1 base, and 13 bases separated the two germline ends. The CDR3 contains 14 residues. For the CDR3, the DNA is TGTGCCACCACCGGGACACAGAACACCGGGGAGCTGTTTTTT. Translation: CATTGTQNTGELFF.

The gene calls are TRBV5-1 and TRBJ2-1; D gene uncertain. The CDR3 has 11 residues. Germline CDR1 reads SGHRS; CDR2 reads YFSETQ. With 0 bases removed from V and 8 bases from J, the gap between germline ends came to 3 bases. In DNA form, the CDR3 reads TGCGCCAGCAGCTTGGCGGATGAGCAGTTCTTC. It translates to CASSLADEQFF.

V and J are TRBV4-3 and TRBJ2-1, with D possibly being TRBD1 (6 bases). The ends were cut back, 4 bases at V and 11 bases at J, with 18 bases in the middle. The CDR3 contains 14 residues. Germline assignment: CDR1 LGHNA and CDR2 YSLEER. The CDR3 loop is CASSPQPRDKQQFF. CDR3 DNA: TGCGCCAGCAGCCCACAACCTAGGGACAAACAGCAGTTCTTC.

The rearrangement uses TRBV28 and TRBJ2-4, with 13 bases identical to TRBD2. Losses at the gene ends were 2 bases for V and 15 bases for J; bases not matched to a gene: 13. This CDR3 is 16 amino acids long. Germline loops: CDR1 MDHEN, CDR2 SYDVKM. CDR3 protein: CASSLPGLAGDNSWYF. In DNA, the CDR3 is TGTGCCAGCAGTTTACCCGGACTAGCGGGAGATAATTCTTGGTACTTC.

This clone was recorded once. The chain combines TRBV5-1 with TRBJ2-3, with D possibly TRBD1 on 6 matching bases. The germline V and J ends were trimmed by 3 bases and 2 bases, with 13 bases remaining between them. This CDR3 is built from 15 residues. Germline CDR1 is SGHRS and CDR2 is YFSETQ. The CDR3 protein is CASSWTQGDTDTQYF. The CDR3 DNA is TGCGCCAGCAGCTGGACACAGGGTGACACAGATACGCAGTATTTT. Supplemented by reference TRBV5-1 and TRBJ2-3, the full variable domain reads KAGVTQTPRYLIKTRGQQVTLSCSPISGHRSVSWYQQTPGQGLQFLFEYFSETQRNKGNFPGRFSGRQFSNSRSEMNVSTLELGDSALYLCASSWTQGDTDTQYFGPGTRLTVL.

This clone was seen only once. The chain joins TRBV27 to TRBJ2-5, with TRBD2 matching 7 bases. Germline V lookup: CDR1 MNHEY, CDR2 SMNVEV (reference sequence). Losses at the gene ends were 1 base for V and 3 bases for J; bases not matched to a gene: 8. This CDR3 is 16 amino acids long. The DNA of the CDR3 is TGTGCCAGCAGTTTATGGGGGGGTTTAAGCAAAGAGACCCAGTACTTC. The encoded protein is CASSLWGGLSKETQYF.

This clone was seen a single time. This sequence joins TRBV9 and TRBJ1-1, with TRBD1 as a possible D gene (5 bases). The CDR3 has 18 amino acids. With 3 bases removed from V and 4 bases from J, the gap between germline ends came to 25 bases. The germline V gene encodes CDR1 SGDLS and CDR2 YYNGEE. CDR3 sequence (DNA): TGTGCCAGCAGCGAACCTCTGATGGGAATAGGGGTTGGCACTGAAGCTTTCTTT. Its protein product is CASSEPLMGIGVGTEAFF.

J is TRBJ2-1 and V is TRBV9; TRBD1 is a possible D gene (7 bases). CDR3 length equals 14 residues. Per the germline V gene, CDR1 is SGDLS and CDR2 is YYNGEE. The V and J ends lost 1 base and 7 bases respectively, with 12 bases between them. CDR3 residues: CASSVQGGGNEQFF. The CDR3 DNA reads TGTGCCAGCAGCGTACAGGGGGGCGGGAATGAGCAGTTCTTC.

Here the CDR3 DNA reads TGTGCCACCAAAGGACGAGGGACAGATACGCAGTATTTT. Protein: CATKGRGTDTQYF. The chain uses TRBV19 and TRBJ2-3; a weak D match, TRBD2 (5 bases). The CDR3 loop spans 13 amino acids. Germline V gene sequence: CDR1 LNHDA, CDR2 SQIVND (reference sequence). Trimming left V 10 bases short and J 3 bases short, with 14 bases between.

V gene TRBV19 combines with J gene TRBJ1-5; D gene uncertain. Germline CDR1 is LNHDA and CDR2 is SQIVND (reference sequence). This CDR3 contains 14 residues. The V end was cut by 1 base, the J end by 0 bases, with 4 bases between. Here the CDR3 reads CASSIADSNQPQHF. Here the CDR3 DNA reads TGTGCCAGTAGTATAGCAGATAGCAATCAGCCCCAGCATTTT.

The chain combines TRBV4-3 with TRBJ1-2, with D perhaps TRBD1 (6 bases). This CDR3 comprises 15 residues. Trimming took 1 base from V and 8 from J, leaving 17 bases between them. Per the germline V gene, CDR1 is LGHNA and CDR2 is YSLEER. CDR3 in DNA: TGCGCCAGCAGCCAAGTTGGGGGGGGGCTGGAGGGCTACACCTTC. This sequence encodes CASSQVGGGLEGYTF.

V gene TRBV29-1 combines with J gene TRBJ1-2, with no clear D. CDR1 and CDR2 (germline): SQVTM, ANQGSEA. The V gene lost 7 bases and the J gene lost 2 bases, with 11 bases spanning the gap. This CDR3 is 12 amino acids long. The CDR3 region is CSALEGNYGYTF. DNA for the CDR3: TGCAGCGCCCTGGAGGGAAACTATGGCTACACCTTC.

The gene calls are TRBV6-6 and TRBJ1-5; possibly TRBD1 for D (6 bases). The CDR3 has 14 residues. Germline-derived CDR1 and CDR2 are MNHNY and SVGAGI (reference sequence). V was shortened by 4 bases and J by 3 bases, with 10 bases between the two germline ends. CDR3 DNA sequence: TGTGCCAGCAGTTCCGGACAGCCCAATCAGCCCCAGCATTTT. This translates into CASSSGQPNQPQHF.

The rearrangement links TRBV7-9 to TRBJ2-1, with D possibly being TRBD1 (6 bases). The V end lost 2 bases, the J end lost 6 bases, and 11 bases lay between the germline ends. The germline V gene encodes CDR1 SEHNR and CDR2 FQNEAQ (reference sequence). The CDR3 has 14 amino acids. In DNA form, the CDR3 reads TGTGCCAGCAGCTTATTAGCAGGGGCCAATGAGCAGTTCTTC. Amino acid sequence: CASSLLAGANEQFF.

The chain couples TRBV6-1 to TRBJ1-5; possibly TRBD1 for D (6 bases). Per the germline V gene, CDR1 is MNHNS and CDR2 is SASEGT. V lost 3 bases, J lost 5 bases, and 11 bases lay in between. The CDR3 is made up of 14 amino acids. DNA of the CDR3: TGTGCCAGCAGTGACGCAGGGGCCTATCAGCCCCAGCATTTT. Its protein product is CASSDAGAYQPQHF.